This T cell receptor beta chain was retrieved from a study of T-cell memory formation after mild COVID-19. UMIs and sample barcodes were carried by the TCR alpha and TCR beta cDNA libraries that 5'RACE produced using constant-segment primers. TCRdb recomputed calls from the 5' RACE reads with MiXCR, one row per CDR3 protein. The table has approximately 480,000 distinct CDR3 sequences, 15% to 20% seen once. This clonotype was found a few times. The antigen is undetermined. Study-wide points: The pre-infection memory compartment contained some responding clones, suggesting cross-reactive memory joined.

The CDR3 loop spans 13 amino acids. Germline assignment: CDR1 MNHEY and CDR2 SVGAGI. With 2 bases removed from V and 4 bases from J, the gap between germline ends came to 8 bases. The source is an adult woman who had mild COVID-19 (a few samples of this study predate the infection). Cell type and time point are not known. This sequence joins TRBV6-5 and TRBJ1-2, with TRBD1 as a possible D gene (5 bases). Material for sequencing was PBMCs or a T cell subset sorted from them (not recorded which). CDR3 sequence: CASSYGGTYGYTF. CDR3 nucleotides: TGTGCCAGCAGTTACGGGGGAACCTATGGCTACACCTTC.